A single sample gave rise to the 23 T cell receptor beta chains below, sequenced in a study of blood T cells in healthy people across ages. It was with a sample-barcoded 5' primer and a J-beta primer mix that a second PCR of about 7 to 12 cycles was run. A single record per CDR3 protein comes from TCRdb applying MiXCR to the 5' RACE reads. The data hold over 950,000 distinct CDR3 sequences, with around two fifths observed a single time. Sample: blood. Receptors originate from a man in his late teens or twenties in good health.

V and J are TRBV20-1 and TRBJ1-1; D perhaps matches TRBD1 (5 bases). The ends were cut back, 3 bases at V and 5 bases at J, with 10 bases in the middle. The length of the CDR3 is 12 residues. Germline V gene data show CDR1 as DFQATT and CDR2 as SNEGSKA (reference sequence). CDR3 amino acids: CSASRVETEAFF. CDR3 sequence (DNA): TGCAGTGCTAGCAGGGTGGAGACTGAAGCTTTCTTT.

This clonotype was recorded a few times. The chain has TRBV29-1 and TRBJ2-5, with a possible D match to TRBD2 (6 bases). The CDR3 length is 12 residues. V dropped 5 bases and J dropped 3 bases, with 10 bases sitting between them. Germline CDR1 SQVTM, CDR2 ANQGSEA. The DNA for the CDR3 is TGCAGCGTTTGGGCGGGAAAAGAGACCCAGTACTTC. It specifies CSVWAGKETQYF.

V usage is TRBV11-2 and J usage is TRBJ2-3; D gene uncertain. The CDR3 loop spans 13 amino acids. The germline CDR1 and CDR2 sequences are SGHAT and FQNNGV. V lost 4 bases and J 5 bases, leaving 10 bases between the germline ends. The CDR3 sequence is CASSYGRGDTQYF. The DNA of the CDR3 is TGTGCCAGCAGCTACGGACGAGGAGATACGCAGTATTTT.

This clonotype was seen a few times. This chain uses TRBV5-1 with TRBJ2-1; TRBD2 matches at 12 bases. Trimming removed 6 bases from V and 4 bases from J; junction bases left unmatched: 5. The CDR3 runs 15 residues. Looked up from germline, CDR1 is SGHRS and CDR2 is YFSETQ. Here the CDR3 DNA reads TGCGCCAGCAAACTAGCGGGGGGAACTTACAATGAGCAGTTCTTC. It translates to CASKLAGGTYNEQFF.

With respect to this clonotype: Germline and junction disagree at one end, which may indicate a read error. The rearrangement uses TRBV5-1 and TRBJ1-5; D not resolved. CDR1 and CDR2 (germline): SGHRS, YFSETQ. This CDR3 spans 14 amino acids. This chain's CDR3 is CVSSMDGSNQPQHF. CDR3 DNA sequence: TGCGTCAGCAGCATGGACGGTAGCAATCAGCCCCAGCATTTT. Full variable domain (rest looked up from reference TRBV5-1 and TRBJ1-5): KAGVTQTPRYLIKTRGQQVTLSCSPISGHRSVSWYQQTPGQGLQFLFEYFSETQRNKGNFPGRFSGRQFSNSRSEMNVSTLELGDSALYLCVSSMDGSNQPQHFGDGTRLSIL.

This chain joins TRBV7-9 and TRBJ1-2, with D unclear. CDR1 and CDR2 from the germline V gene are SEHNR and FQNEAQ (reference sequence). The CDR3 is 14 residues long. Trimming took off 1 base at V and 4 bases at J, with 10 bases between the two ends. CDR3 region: CASSLGVDGYGYTF. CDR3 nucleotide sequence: TGTGCCAGCAGCTTAGGGGTGGATGGCTATGGCTACACCTTC.

The CDR3 nucleotides are TGCAGCGACGGGGCCTACAGGGACTCGCGGCCCCAGCATTTT. Encoded protein: CSDGAYRDSRPQHF. The gene calls are TRBV29-1 and TRBJ1-5, with D possibly matching TRBD1 (6 bases). This CDR3 has 14 amino acids. Trimming took off 7 bases at V and 9 bases at J, with 22 bases between the two ends. Germline CDR1 is SQVTM and CDR2 is ANQGSEA.

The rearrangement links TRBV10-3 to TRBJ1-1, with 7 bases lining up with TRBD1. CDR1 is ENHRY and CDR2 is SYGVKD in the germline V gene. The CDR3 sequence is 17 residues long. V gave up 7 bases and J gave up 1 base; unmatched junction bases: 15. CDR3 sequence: CAIIRSEGQGGNTEAFF. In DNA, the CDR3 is TGTGCCATCATAAGGTCTGAGGGGCAGGGGGGGAACACTGAAGCTTTCTTT.

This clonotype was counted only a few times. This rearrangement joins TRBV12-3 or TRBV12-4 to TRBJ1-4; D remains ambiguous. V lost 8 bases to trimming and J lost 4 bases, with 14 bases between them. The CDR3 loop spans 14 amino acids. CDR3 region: CASGPESFNEKLFF. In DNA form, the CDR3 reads TGTGCCAGCGGCCCAGAATCCTTTAATGAAAAACTGTTTTTT.

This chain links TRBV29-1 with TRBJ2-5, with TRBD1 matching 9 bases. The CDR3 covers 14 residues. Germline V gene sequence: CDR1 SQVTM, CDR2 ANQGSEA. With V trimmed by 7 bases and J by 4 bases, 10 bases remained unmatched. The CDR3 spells CSARTGVPPETQYF. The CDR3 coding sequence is TGCAGCGCCCGGACAGGGGTACCTCCAGAGACCCAGTACTTC.

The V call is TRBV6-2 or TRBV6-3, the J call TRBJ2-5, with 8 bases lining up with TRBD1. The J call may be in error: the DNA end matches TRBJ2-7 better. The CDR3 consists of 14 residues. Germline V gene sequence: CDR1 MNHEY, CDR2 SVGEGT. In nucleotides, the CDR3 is TGTGCCAGCACCATGACAGGGGCGACCTACGAGCAGTACTTC. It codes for CASTMTGATYEQYF.

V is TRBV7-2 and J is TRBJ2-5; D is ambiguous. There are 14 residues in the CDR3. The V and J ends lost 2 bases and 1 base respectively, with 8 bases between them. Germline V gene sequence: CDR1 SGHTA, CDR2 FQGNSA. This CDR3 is CASSLSTAQETQYF. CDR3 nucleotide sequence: TGTGCCAGCAGCTTAAGTACAGCCCAAGAGACCCAGTACTTC. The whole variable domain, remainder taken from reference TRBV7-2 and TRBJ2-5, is GAGVSQSPSNKVTEKGKDVELRCDPISGHTALYWYRQSLGQGLEFLIYFQGNSAPDKSGLPSDRFSAERTGGSVSTLTIQRTQQEDSAVYLCASSLSTAQETQYFGPGTRLLVL.

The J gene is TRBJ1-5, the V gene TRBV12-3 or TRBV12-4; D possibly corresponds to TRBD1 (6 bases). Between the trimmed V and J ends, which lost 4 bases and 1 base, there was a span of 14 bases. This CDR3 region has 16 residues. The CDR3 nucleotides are TGTGCCAGCAGTTCCGGGGGGCTGGAAAGCAATCAGCCCCAGCATTTT. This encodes CASSSGGLESNQPQHF.

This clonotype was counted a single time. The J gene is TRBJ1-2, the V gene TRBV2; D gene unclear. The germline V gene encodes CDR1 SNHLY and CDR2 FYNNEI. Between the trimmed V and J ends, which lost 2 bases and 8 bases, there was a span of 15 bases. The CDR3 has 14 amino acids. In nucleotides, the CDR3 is TGTGCCAGCAGTGAAAGGGCCCAAATAGAGGGCTACACCTTC. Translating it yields CASSERAQIEGYTF.

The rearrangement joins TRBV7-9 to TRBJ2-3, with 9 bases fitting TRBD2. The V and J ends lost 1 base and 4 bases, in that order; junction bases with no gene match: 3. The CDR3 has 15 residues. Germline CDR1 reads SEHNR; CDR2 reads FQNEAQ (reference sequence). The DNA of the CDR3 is TGTGCCAGCAGCTTAGTGGGACTAGCCCCAGATACGCAGTATTTT. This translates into CASSLVGLAPDTQYF. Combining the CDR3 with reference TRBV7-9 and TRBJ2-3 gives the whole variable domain DTGVSQNPRHKITKRGQNVTFRCDPISEHNRLYWYRQTLGQGPEFLTYFQNEAQLEKSRLLSDRFSAERPKGSFSTLEIQRTEQGDSAMYLCASSLVGLAPDTQYFGPGTRLTVL.

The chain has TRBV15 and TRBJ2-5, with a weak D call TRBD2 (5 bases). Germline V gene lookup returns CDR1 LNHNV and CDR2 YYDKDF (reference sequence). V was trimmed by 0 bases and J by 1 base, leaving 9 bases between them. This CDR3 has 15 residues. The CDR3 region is CATSRDKAGQETQYF. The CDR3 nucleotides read TGTGCCACCAGCAGAGATAAGGCGGGCCAAGAGACCCAGTACTTC. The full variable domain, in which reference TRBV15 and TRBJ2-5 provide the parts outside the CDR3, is DAMVIQNPRYQVTQFGKPVTLSCSQTLNHNVMYWYQQKSSQAPKLLFHYYDKDFNNEADTPDNFQSRRPNTSFCFLDIRSPGLGDTAMYLCATSRDKAGQETQYFGPGTRLLVL.

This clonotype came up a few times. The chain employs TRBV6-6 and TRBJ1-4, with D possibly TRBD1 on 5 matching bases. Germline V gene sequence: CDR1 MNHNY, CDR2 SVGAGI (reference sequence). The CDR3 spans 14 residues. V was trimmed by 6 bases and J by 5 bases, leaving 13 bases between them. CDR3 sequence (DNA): TGTGCCAGCAGACCGGGACGGAGCAATGAAAAACTGTTTTTT. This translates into CASRPGRSNEKLFF.

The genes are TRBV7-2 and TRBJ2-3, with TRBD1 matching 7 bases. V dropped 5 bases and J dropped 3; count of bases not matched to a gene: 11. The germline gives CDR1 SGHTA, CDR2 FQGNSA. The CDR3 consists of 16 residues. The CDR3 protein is CASSPRTGAETDTQYF. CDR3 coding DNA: TGTGCCAGCAGCCCCCGAACAGGGGCAGAAACAGATACGCAGTATTTT.

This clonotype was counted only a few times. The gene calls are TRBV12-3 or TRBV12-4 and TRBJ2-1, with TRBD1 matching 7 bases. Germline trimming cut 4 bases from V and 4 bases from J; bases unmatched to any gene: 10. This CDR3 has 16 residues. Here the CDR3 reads CASSSPWAGGYNEQFF. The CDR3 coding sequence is TGTGCCAGCAGTTCCCCGTGGGCAGGGGGTTACAATGAGCAGTTCTTC.

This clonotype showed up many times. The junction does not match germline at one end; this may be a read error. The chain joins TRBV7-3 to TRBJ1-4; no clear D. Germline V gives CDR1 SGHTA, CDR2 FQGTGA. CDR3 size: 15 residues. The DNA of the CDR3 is TGTGCCAGCAGCTTAAAAGGGCACACTAGTGAAAAACTGTTTTTT. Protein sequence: CASSLKGHTSEKLFF.

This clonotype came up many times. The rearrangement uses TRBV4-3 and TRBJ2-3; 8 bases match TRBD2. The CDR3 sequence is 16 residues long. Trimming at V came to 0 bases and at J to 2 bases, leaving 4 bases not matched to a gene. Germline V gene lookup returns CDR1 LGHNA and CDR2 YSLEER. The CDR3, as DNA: TGCGCCAGCAGCCAAGAGGCGGGGGGCATCACAGATACGCAGTATTTT. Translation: CASSQEAGGITDTQYF.

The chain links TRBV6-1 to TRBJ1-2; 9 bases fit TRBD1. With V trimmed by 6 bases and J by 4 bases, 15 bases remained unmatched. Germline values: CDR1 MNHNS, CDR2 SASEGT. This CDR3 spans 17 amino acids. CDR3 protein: CASRKDTTGGEGYGYTF. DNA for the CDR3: TGTGCCAGCAGGAAAGACACTACAGGGGGCGAAGGCTATGGCTACACCTTC.

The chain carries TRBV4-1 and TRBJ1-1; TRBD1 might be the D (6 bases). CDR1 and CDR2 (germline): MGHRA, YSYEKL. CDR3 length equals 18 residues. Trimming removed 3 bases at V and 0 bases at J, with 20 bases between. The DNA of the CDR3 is TGCGCCAGCAGCCATCGAAGGGGGGACGCCCTCATGAACACTGAAGCTTTCTTT. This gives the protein CASSHRRGDALMNTEAFF.